This TCR beta chain is from a study of shared clonotypes between healthy human individuals. Trimming removed 3 bases from V and 6 bases from J, with 13 bases in between. Germline loops: CDR1 SGDLS, CDR2 YYNGEE. The CDR3 is made up of 14 amino acids. Measured with immunoSEQ multiplex PCR; TCRdb has only the in-frame clones, and not every one. The sample contains 600,000 to 750,000 clones, 90% of which appear only once. This chain joins TRBV9 and TRBJ2-1; TRBD1 might be the D (5 bases). The sample comprised memory CD8+ T cells from PBMCs. Indicated subset: CD45RO+ cells pooled with CCR7-negative TemRA cells. The origin of this receptor is a man between 18 and 35 years old in good health. Some clones in this sample may be carry-over from other donors' samples. The CDR3 here is CASSGPDTLNEQFF. The CDR3 coding sequence is TGTGCCAGCAGCGGACCGGACACGCTCAATGAGCAGTTCTTC. The whole variable domain, remainder taken from reference TRBV9 and TRBJ2-1, is DSGVTQTPKHLITATGQRVTLRCSPRSGDLSVYWYQQSLDQGLQFLIQYYNGEERAKGNILERFSAQQFPDLHSELNLSSLELGDSALYFCASSGPDTLNEQFFGPGTRLTVL.